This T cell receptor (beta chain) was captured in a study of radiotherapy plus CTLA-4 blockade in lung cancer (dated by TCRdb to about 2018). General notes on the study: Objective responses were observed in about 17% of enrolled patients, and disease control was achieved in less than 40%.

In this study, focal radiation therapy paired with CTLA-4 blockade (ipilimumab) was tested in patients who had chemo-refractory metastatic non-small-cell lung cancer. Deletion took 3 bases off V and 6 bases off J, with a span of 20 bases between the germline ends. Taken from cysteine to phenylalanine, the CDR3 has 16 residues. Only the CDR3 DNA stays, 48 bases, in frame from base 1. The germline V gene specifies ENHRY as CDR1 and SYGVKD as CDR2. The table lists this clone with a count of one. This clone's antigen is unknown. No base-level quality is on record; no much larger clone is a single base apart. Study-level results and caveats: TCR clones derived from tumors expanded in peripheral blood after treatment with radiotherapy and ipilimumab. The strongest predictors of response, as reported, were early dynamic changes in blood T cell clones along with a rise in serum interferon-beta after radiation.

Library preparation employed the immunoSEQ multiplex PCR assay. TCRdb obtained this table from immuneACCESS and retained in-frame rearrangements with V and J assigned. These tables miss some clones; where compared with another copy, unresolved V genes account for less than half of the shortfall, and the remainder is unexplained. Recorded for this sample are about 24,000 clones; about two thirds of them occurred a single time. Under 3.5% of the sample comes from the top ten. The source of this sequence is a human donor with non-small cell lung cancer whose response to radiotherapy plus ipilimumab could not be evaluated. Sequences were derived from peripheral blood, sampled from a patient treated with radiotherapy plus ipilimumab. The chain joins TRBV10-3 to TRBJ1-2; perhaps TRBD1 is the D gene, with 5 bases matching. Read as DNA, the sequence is TGTGCCATCAGTGAAGGAATTGGGGGGGAGGCAAATGGCTACACCTTC. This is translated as CAISEGIGGEANGYTF.